This T cell receptor (beta chain) was observed in a study of T cell clonality in common variable immunodeficiency. Heparinized whole blood, about 4.5 to 8.5 ml, came from each donor. This clone was observed many times. What it binds is not known. Sequencing ends 3 residues short of the CDR3 end; the germline J gene provides the rest. Study-wide findings and caveats: Shared TCRbeta clones were fewer between CVID subjects than controls. In common variable immunodeficiency, TCR beta chains reportedly carried fewer deletions and N-nucleotide insertions.

Equal genomic DNA amounts from CVID and control samples were sequenced. Method: immunoSEQ multiplex PCR; TCRdb's copy keeps in-frame clones and lacks some. The sample contains 51,000 or so clones, none of them singletons. Germline values: CDR1 SGHTA, CDR2 FQGTGA. V lost 3 bases, J lost 5 bases, and 7 bases stayed unmatched. The CDR3 contains 15 residues. The sequence derives from a person aged 18 to 69 in good health. Sequencing was carried out using peripheral blood mononuclear cells. The chain employs TRBV7-3 and TRBJ2-1; 7 bases align to TRBD2. CDR3 bases read: TGTGCCAGCAGCTTGACCGGGACTACAAACAATGAG. Amino acids: CASSLTGTTNNE. The CDR3 as a whole reads CASSLTGTTNNEQFF.